A selection of T cell receptor beta chains follows, all from one sample in a study of blood T cells in healthy people across ages. Via MiXCR, TCRdb re-called the 5' RACE reads, giving one row per CDR3 protein. The sample includes more than 750,000 distinct CDR3 sequences, approximately 32% of them seen just once. This sample also belongs to another study, concerning T cells of mothers and their children.

The specimen was blood. The receptors here all came from a woman aged 40-49 years in good health. CDR3s include the opening cysteine and the closing phenylalanine or tryptophan. The D gene is left open where the match is weak. For some rows the clone size is stated as once, few or many, or as a class when expanded; others skip it.

J: TRBJ1-5
size: few
V: TRBV28
D: NA
DNA: TGTGCCAGCGAGAGGGATAGCAATCAGCCCCAGCATTTT
CDR3: CASERDSNQPQHF

J: TRBJ2-1
size: NA
V: TRBV10-3
D: NA
DNA: TGTGCCACGGGTGGGGGTGAGCAGTTCTTC
CDR3: CATGGGEQFF

J: TRBJ1-2
size: NA
V: TRBV5-5
D: NA
DNA: TGTGCCAGCGCGGGGCGAGGCGGAATCGACTATGGCTACACCTTC
CDR3: CASAGRGGIDYGYTF

J: TRBJ1-2
size: few
V: TRBV7-9
D: TRBD1
DNA: TGTGCCAGCAGCTTAGCGGCCAGGGGGGCTGATGGCTACACCTTC
CDR3: CASSLAARGADGYTF

J: TRBJ2-1
size: NA
V: TRBV11-1
D: TRBD2
DNA: TGTGCCAGCAGCCTACGGGCCGGGACTAGCGGGGGGAGGAATGAGCAGTTCTTC
CDR3: CASSLRAGTSGGRNEQFF

J: TRBJ1-6
size: NA
V: TRBV3-1
D: NA
DNA: TGTGCCAGCAGCGATGTGACAGAGGAGAATTCACCCCACCACTTT
CDR3: CASSDVTEENSPHHF

J: TRBJ2-3
size: NA
V: TRBV6-2/TRBV6-3
D: TRBD1
DNA: TGTGCCAGCAGTTACAGCAGGCGGGACAGGGCAGATACGCAGTATTTT
CDR3: CASSYSRRDRADTQYF

J: TRBJ2-7
size: NA
V: TRBV7-8
D: TRBD2
DNA: TGTGCCAGCAGCCGAACCCTAGCGGGGGGCGGCAATGAGCAGTACTTC
CDR3: CASSRTLAGGGNEQYF

J: TRBJ1-4
size: NA
V: TRBV20-1
D: NA
DNA: TGCAGTGCTCCGAAGGGGCAGACAACTAATGAAAAACGGTTTTTT
CDR3: CSAPKGQTTNEKRFF

J: TRBJ1-2
size: many
V: TRBV4-3
D: NA
DNA: TGCGCCAGCAGCCAAGTCAGGGACATAGGCTCTAGCTACACCTTC
CDR3: CASSQVRDIGSSYTF

J: TRBJ2-4
size: few
V: TRBV29-1
D: NA
DNA: TGCAGCGTTGACGGGGGCCGAAACACCGGGGAGGTTATTGAGCAGTACTTC
CDR3: CSVDGGRNTGEVIEQYF

J: TRBJ2-5
size: few
V: TRBV2
D: NA
DNA: TGTGCCAGCAGCCGGGACTCCGGGGGAGAGACCCAGTACTTC
CDR3: CASSRDSGGETQYF

J: TRBJ1-1
size: few
V: TRBV29-1
D: NA
DNA: TGCAGCTTTCTATTTTTGCAGGGGCGTAACACTGAAGCTTTCTTT
CDR3: CSFLFLQGRNTEAFF

J: TRBJ1-2
size: few
V: TRBV5-1
D: NA
DNA: TGCGCCAGCAGCTTGGAGTCAGGTTGGACGGCCAAGGAGTATGGCTACACCTTC
CDR3: CASSLESGWTAKEYGYTF

J: TRBJ2-1
size: NA
V: TRBV24-1
D: NA
DNA: TGTGCCACCAGTGATTTGCAGTGGGATCACAATGAGCAGTTCTTC
CDR3: CATSDLQWDHNEQFF

J: TRBJ2-5
size: once
V: TRBV20-1
D: TRBD1
DNA: TGCAGGCCATCCTATGGGACAGGGGAGGCCCAGTACTTC
CDR3: CRPSYGTGEAQYF

J: TRBJ1-2
size: many
V: TRBV6-5
D: NA
DNA: TGTGCCAGCAGACCGGACACCGGCAGGGGCTACACCTTC
CDR3: CASRPDTGRGYTF

J: TRBJ2-5
size: NA
V: TRBV9
D: NA
DNA: TGTGCCAGCAGCGCAGGAATCGGTGGGGCCGAGACCCAGTACTTC
CDR3: CASSAGIGGAETQYF

J: TRBJ2-7
size: many
V: TRBV15
D: TRBD1
DNA: TGTGCCACCAGCACCAACCGGGACAGCTCCTACGAGCAGTACTTC
CDR3: CATSTNRDSSYEQYF

J: TRBJ2-6
size: NA
V: TRBV7-6
D: NA
DNA: TGTGCCAGCAGCTGGGAACAGTTCGACTCTGGGGCCAACGTCCTGACTTTC
CDR3: CASSWEQFDSGANVLTF

J: TRBJ1-1
size: NA
V: TRBV5-1
D: TRBD1
DNA: TGCGCCAGCAGCTTTGCAGGACAGGCTGAAGCTTTCTTT
CDR3: CASSFAGQAEAFF

J: TRBJ2-7
size: many
V: TRBV24-1
D: NA
DNA: TGTGCCACACGGGACGGTAGCTCCTACGAGCAGTACTTC
CDR3: CATRDGSSYEQYF

J: TRBJ2-4
size: few
V: TRBV6-5
D: NA
DNA: TGTGCCAGCAGCCAGTTTGGCAAAAACATTCAGTACTTC
CDR3: CASSQFGKNIQYF

J: TRBJ2-5
size: NA
V: TRBV28
D: NA
DNA: TGTGCCAGCAGTAGCAGGATTTTAGGGGGGGCCGAAGAGACCCAGTACTTC
CDR3: CASSSRILGGAEETQYF

J: TRBJ1-2
size: few
V: TRBV28
D: NA
DNA: TGTGCCACTCCGATCCCAGGGTCGAACTATGGCTACACCTTC
CDR3: CATPIPGSNYGYTF

J: TRBJ2-7
size: many
V: TRBV20-1
D: NA
DNA: TGCAGCGCGACTGGACAGCCCTACGAGCAGTACTTC
CDR3: CSATGQPYEQYF

J: TRBJ1-1
size: many
V: TRBV7-8
D: NA
DNA: TGTGCCAGCAGTCAATCCATGGGGGGCGGAAACACTGAAGCTTTCTTT
CDR3: CASSQSMGGGNTEAFF